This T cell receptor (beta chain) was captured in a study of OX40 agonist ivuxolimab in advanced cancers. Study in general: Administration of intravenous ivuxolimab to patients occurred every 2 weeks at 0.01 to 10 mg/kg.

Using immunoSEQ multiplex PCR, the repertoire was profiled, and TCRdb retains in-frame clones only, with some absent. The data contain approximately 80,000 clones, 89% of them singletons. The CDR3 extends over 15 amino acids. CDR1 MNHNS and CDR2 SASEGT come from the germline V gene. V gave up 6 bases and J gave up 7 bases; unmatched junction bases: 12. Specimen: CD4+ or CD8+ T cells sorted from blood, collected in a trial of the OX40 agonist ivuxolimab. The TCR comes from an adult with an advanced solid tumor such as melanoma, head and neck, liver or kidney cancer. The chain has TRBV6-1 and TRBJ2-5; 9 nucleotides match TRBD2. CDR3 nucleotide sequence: TGTGCCAGCAGCGCTTCTAGCGGGGCGCACGGGACCCAGTACTTC. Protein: CASSASSGAHGTQYF.